The 9 T cell receptor beta chains reported below all come from one sample, sequenced in a study of cytomegalovirus exposure and HLA in healthy donors (dated by TCRdb to the late 2010s). The library was generated by the immunoSEQ multiplex PCR assay. For the multiplex PCR, a mixture combining 60 forward primers for TCR Vbeta segments and 13 reverse primers for TCR Jbeta segments was used. TCRdb retrieved this table from immuneACCESS and kept in-frame rearrangements only. Not all clones are present; in checked studies, unresolved V genes account for under half, and no reason is known for the remainder. This sample is represented by roughly 190,000 clones; more than 60% of them were singletons. Approximately 2.1% of the sample lies in the top ten. The sample taken for sequencing was PBMCs. These receptors all come from a woman in her twenties or thirties in good health and CMV-seropositive.

This clone was detected only a few times. The rearrangement joins TRBV5-4 to TRBJ2-2; no clear D gene. CDR1 is SGHNT and CDR2 is YYREEE in the germline V gene (reference sequence). The CDR3 totals 12 residues. Trimming took off 0 bases at V and 6 bases at J, with 3 bases between the two ends. The DNA for the CDR3 is TGTGCCAGCAGCTTGGTAGCCGGGGAGCTGTTTTTT. It specifies CASSLVAGELFF.

This clone was found a few times. This chain connects TRBV30 to TRBJ1-4, with a weak D call TRBD1 (5 bases). Trimming removed 5 bases at V and 5 bases at J, with 12 bases between. Germline CDR1 and CDR2: GTSNPN and SVGIG (reference sequence). The CDR3 consists of 13 residues. CDR3 bases: TGTGCCTGGTCGACAGTAACGAATGAAAAACTGTTTTTT. Amino acid sequence: CAWSTVTNEKLFF.

The V and J genes are TRBV28 and TRBJ2-1; 9 nucleotides align to TRBD1. Germline V CDR1 and CDR2: MDHEN, SYDVKM. The CDR3 runs 15 residues. V shed 5 bases, J shed 7 bases, and the junction held 9 bases outside the gene matches. CDR3 amino acids: CASSLPGQGWNEQFF. The DNA of the CDR3 is TGTGCCAGCAGTCTTCCGGGACAGGGCTGGAATGAGCAGTTCTTC.

The chain recombines TRBV6-1 with TRBJ2-5; D call uncertain. The CDR3 has 11 amino acids. V was shortened by 4 bases and J by 10 bases, with 10 bases between the two germline ends. CDR1 is MNHNS, CDR2 SASEGT, per germline. The CDR3 region has the DNA TGTGCCAGCAGTGCCCCGGGTGTCCAGTACTTC. This translates into CASSAPGVQYF.

This clone was observed a handful of times. The chain employs TRBV9 and TRBJ2-5; 15 bases match TRBD2. This CDR3 has 17 amino acids. The V and J ends lost 0 bases and 5 bases, in that order; junction bases with no gene match: 5. Per germline, CDR1 SGDLS and CDR2 YYNGEE. CDR3 in amino acids: CASSVGTSGGASETQYF. CDR3 in DNA: TGTGCCAGCAGCGTAGGGACTAGCGGGGGGGCGAGCGAGACCCAGTACTTC.

This chain connects TRBV19 to TRBJ1-5; no definite D call. The CDR3 consists of 16 residues. The germline V gene encodes CDR1 LNHDA and CDR2 SQIVND (reference sequence). Trimming removed 7 bases from V and 5 bases from J, with 21 bases in between. Written as DNA, the CDR3 is TGTGCCAGTACGCCACGAGGGCGCTTGCAGCATCAGCCCCAGCATTTT. Its translation is CASTPRGRLQHQPQHF.

This clone was seen more than once but under ten times. The chain uses TRBV2 and TRBJ2-1, with TRBD2 matching over 7 bases. CDR3 length: 14 residues. Germline V CDR1 and CDR2: SNHLY, FYNNEI. Unmatched junction bases numbered 12, after V lost 7 bases and J lost 9 bases. CDR3 loop: CASKSGLGIGEQFF. CDR3 in DNA: TGTGCCAGCAAATCAGGACTAGGGATCGGTGAGCAGTTCTTC.

The V and J genes are TRBV21-1 and TRBJ1-6; the DNA was not used to check the table's D call, TRBD1. TRBV21-1 is classified as a pseudogene. The CDR3 length is 14 residues. In DNA, the CDR3 is TGTGCCAGCAGCGAAAAGACAGGGGGTTCACCCCTCCACTTT. Amino acids: CASSEKTGGSPLHF.

The V gene is TRBV11-2, the J gene TRBJ2-3; a weak D match, TRBD2 (7 bases). Trimming removed 1 base at V and 1 base at J, with 15 bases between. This CDR3 region has 17 residues. CDR1 is SGHAT and CDR2 is FQNNGV in the germline V gene. CDR3 DNA: TGTGCCAGCAGCTTAGTGTACGGCGGGGGCCGCACAGATACGCAGTATTTT. Protein: CASSLVYGGGRTDTQYF.